A single sample gave rise to the 20 T cell receptor beta chains below, sequenced in a study of blood T cell repertoires in COVID-19. Sequencing used immunoSEQ multiplex PCR; TCRdb keeps in-frame clones, though not all of them. The data contain 200,000 to 250,000 clones, 75% to 90% of them singletons. The sequenced sample consisted of PBMCs or T cells enriched from blood (not recorded which). The source of these receptors is a woman in her 30s who had been exposed to COVID-19.

The chain couples TRBV9 to TRBJ2-5; 13 bases map to TRBD2. This CDR3 contains 18 residues. Germline trimming cut 2 bases from V and 5 bases from J; bases unmatched to any gene: 12. Germline loops: CDR1 SGDLS, CDR2 YYNGEE. CDR3 sequence (DNA): TGTGCCAGCAGCGTGGGGACTAGCGGGAATGGGGTTGTGGAGACCCAGTACTTC. Translation gives CASSVGTSGNGVVETQYF.

This clone was recorded many times. The genes are TRBV27 and TRBJ1-5; 9 bases line up with TRBD1. The CDR3 contains 13 residues. CDR1 is MNHEY and CDR2 is SMNVEV in the germline V gene (reference sequence). Trimming cost V 10 bases and J 7 bases; bases outside gene matches: 8. In DNA, the CDR3 is TGTGCCACCATGGACAGGGGAAAACAGCCCCAGCATTTT. Translated: CATMDRGKQPQHF.

The chain uses TRBV2 and TRBJ2-2, with 11 positions matching TRBD2. CDR1 and CDR2 (germline): SNHLY, FYNNEI. This CDR3 is 15 amino acids long. The junction had 5 bases not matched to a gene; V was cut back by 6 bases and J by 5 bases. The CDR3 DNA reads as TGTGCCAGCAGCCTAGCGGGAGGCTCTACCGGGGAGCTGTTTTTT. Its translation: CASSLAGGSTGELFF.

This clone was seen just once. The genes are TRBV6-5 and TRBJ1-6; 7 bases line up with TRBD1. The CDR3 has 15 residues. After removal of 6 bases from V and 11 bases from J, the junction contained 13 bases not matched to a gene. Germline V gene data show CDR1 as MNHEY and CDR2 as SVGAGI. The CDR3 region has the DNA TGTGCCAGCAGGTACCCCCAGGGGGAAAGGACACCCCTCCACTTT. Residues: CASRYPQGERTPLHF.

This chain uses TRBV30 with TRBJ2-1, with D possibly being TRBD2 (5 bases). This CDR3 region has 14 residues. Germline CDR1 GTSNPN, CDR2 SVGIG (reference sequence). Trimming left V 2 bases short and J 5 bases short, with 13 bases between. CDR3 sequence reads: CAWSWGSVNNEQFF. The CDR3 DNA reads TGTGCCTGGAGTTGGGGTAGCGTGAACAATGAGCAGTTCTTC.

In DNA form, the CDR3 reads TGTGCCAGCTCCCGGGGGAGTGGATCCTACAATGAGCAGTTCTTC. Protein product: CASSRGSGSYNEQFF. This chain connects TRBV18 to TRBJ2-1; D is possibly TRBD2 (6 bases). Germline loops: CDR1 KGHSH, CDR2 LQKENI. There are 15 residues in the CDR3. Trimming took 6 bases from V and 1 from J, leaving 13 bases between them. The complete variable domain, with remaining parts taken from reference TRBV18 and TRBJ2-1, reads NAGVMQNPRHLVRRRGQEARLRCSPMKGHSHVYWYRQLPEEGLKFMVYLQKENIIDESGMPKERFSAEFPKEGPSILRIQQVVRGDSAAYFCASSRGSGSYNEQFFGPGTRLTVL.

The chain links TRBV25-1 to TRBJ1-2, with 7 bases lining up with TRBD1. Germline V gene data show CDR1 as MGHDK and CDR2 as SYGVNS. The CDR3 loop spans 14 amino acids. J was trimmed by 5 bases and V by 2 bases; bases with no gene match: 5. The CDR3 bases are TGTGCCAGCAGTGAAAGGGGGCGAGGTTATGGCTACACCTTC. This translates into CASSERGRGYGYTF.

CDR3 coding DNA: TGTGCCTGGAGTGAGGCGCCAGGACAGGGTTGGACTGAAGCTTTCTTT. Residues: CAWSEAPGQGWTEAFF. The chain uses TRBV30 and TRBJ1-1; TRBD1 agrees at 8 bases. CDR3 length: 16 amino acids. The J segment lost 5 bases and the V segment lost 1 base, leaving 12 bases of the junction unmatched. Per the germline V gene, CDR1 is GTSNPN and CDR2 is SVGIG (reference sequence).

The count of this clone is one. The chain is built from TRBV5-8 and TRBJ1-1; tentatively, D is TRBD1 (5 bases). Germline V gene lookup returns CDR1 SGHTS and CDR2 YDEGEE. The ends were cut back, 0 bases at V and 0 bases at J, with 15 bases in the middle. The CDR3 runs 17 residues. The chain's CDR3 is CASSLEGAVAMNTEAFF. Here the CDR3 DNA reads TGTGCCAGCAGCTTGGAAGGGGCAGTGGCGATGAACACTGAAGCTTTCTTT. The whole variable domain, remainder taken from reference TRBV5-8 and TRBJ1-1, is EAGVTQSPTHLIKTRGQQATLRCSPISGHTSVYWYQQALGLGLQFLLWYDEGEERNRGNFPPRFSGRQFPNYSSELNVNALELEDSALYLCASSLEGAVAMNTEAFFGQGTRLTVV.

The chain employs TRBV2 and TRBJ1-6; no firm D call. V was trimmed by 2 bases and J by 6 bases, leaving 8 bases between them. The length of the CDR3 is 14 residues. CDR1 and CDR2 from the germline V gene are SNHLY and FYNNEI. The CDR3 nucleotides read TGTGCCAGCAGTGAAAGTACAACTAATTCACCCCTCCACTTT. As protein: CASSESTTNSPLHF.

The genes are TRBV9 and TRBJ2-5; TRBD2 matches 7 bases. CDR3 length: 14 amino acids. Germline trimming cut 3 bases from V and 7 bases from J; bases unmatched to any gene: 9. Germline V gene sequence: CDR1 SGDLS, CDR2 YYNGEE. CDR3 DNA sequence: TGTGCCAGCAGCGGTGGACCAACTAGCGCGACCCAGTACTTC. It specifies CASSGGPTSATQYF.

The V gene is TRBV14, the J gene TRBJ2-5, with 9 nucleotides matching TRBD1. In germline, CDR1 is SGHDN, CDR2 FVKESK. V was pared by 5 bases and J by 1 base, with 20 bases of the junction left unmatched. The CDR3 extends over 20 amino acids. The CDR3 bases are TGTGCCAGCAGCTGGCTCACCCCGATCCGGGACAGGGCCTCCCAAGAGACCCAGTACTTC. Translation: CASSWLTPIRDRASQETQYF.

The CDR3 DNA reads as TGTGCCAGCACTTCAGGGGCCGAGGGCTATGGCTACACCTTC. This translates into CASTSGAEGYGYTF. V is TRBV27 and J is TRBJ1-2, with a possible D match to TRBD1 (6 bases). Looked up from germline, CDR1 is MNHEY and CDR2 is SMNVEV (reference sequence). V lost 7 bases, J lost 4 bases, and 16 bases lay in between. The CDR3 spans 14 residues.

The rearrangement links TRBV2 to TRBJ1-2; TRBD1 might be the D (5 bases). V was clipped by 6 bases and J by 4 bases, with 18 bases between them. Germline lookup yields CDR1 SNHLY and CDR2 FYNNEI. The CDR3 is 15 residues long. The CDR3 here is CASSLQAQASYGYTF. DNA for the CDR3: TGTGCCAGCAGCTTACAGGCCCAGGCTAGCTATGGCTACACCTTC.

This clone was found a few times. Here the CDR3 DNA reads TGTGCCAGCAGCCAAGGAGTGGGACAGGGCACCTTCCCGATATATTTT. This encodes CASSQGVGQGTFPIYF. The chain uses TRBV3-1 (or the pseudogene TRBV3-2) and TRBJ1-3, with 9 bases that match TRBD1. This CDR3 is 16 amino acids long. Germline V gene data show CDR1 as LGHDT and CDR2 as YNNKEL (reference sequence). The ends lost 1 base at V and 13 bases at J; junction bases unmatched: 14.

The gene calls are TRBV9 and TRBJ1-2, with 12 bases identical to TRBD1. CDR3 length: 16 residues. With 5 bases clipped from V and 7 bases from J, the junction kept 12 bases outside the gene matches. Germline V gene sequence: CDR1 SGDLS, CDR2 YYNGEE. CDR3 sequence: CASSGGTGGVGIGYTF. In DNA, the CDR3 is TGTGCCAGCAGTGGGGGGACAGGGGGCGTTGGTATTGGCTACACCTTC.

The table lists this clone with a few counts. The gene calls are TRBV19 and TRBJ2-7; D uncertain. Germline-derived CDR1 and CDR2 are LNHDA and SQIVND (reference sequence). V was pared by 3 bases and J by 6 bases, with 18 bases between. The CDR3 is 15 amino acids. CDR3 DNA: TGTGCCAGTAGTATTAGTTCTGGTTGGGCTATCGAGCAGTACTTC. It is translated as CASSISSGWAIEQYF.

The chain employs TRBV4-1 and TRBJ1-1; D not certain. V was cut by 1 base and J by 2 bases, with 8 bases left in between. The CDR3 runs 14 residues. CDR1 and CDR2 from the germline V gene are MGHRA and YSYEKL. The CDR3 protein is CASSQGLRNTEAFF. CDR3 nucleotides: TGCGCCAGCAGCCAAGGTCTTAGAAACACTGAAGCTTTCTTT.

J is TRBJ2-5 and V is TRBV30; 7 bases agree with TRBD2. V trimming: 5 bases; J trimming: 4 bases; junction bases outside the gene matches: 7. The CDR3 is 13 amino acids. From germline, CDR1 is GTSNPN and CDR2 SVGIG (reference sequence). The CDR3 here is CAWYGGSVETQYF. The CDR3 DNA sequence: TGTGCCTGGTACGGCGGGAGTGTAGAGACCCAGTACTTC.

Only a few counts were recorded for this clone. The chain is built from TRBV14 and TRBJ1-1; possibly TRBD1 for D (5 bases). Germline CDR1 and CDR2: SGHDN and FVKESK. The CDR3 covers 12 residues. V lost 3 bases and J lost 9, with 11 bases in between. This CDR3 reads CASSHGTGKAFF. Written as DNA, the CDR3 is TGTGCCAGCAGCCACGGAACAGGAAAAGCTTTCTTT.